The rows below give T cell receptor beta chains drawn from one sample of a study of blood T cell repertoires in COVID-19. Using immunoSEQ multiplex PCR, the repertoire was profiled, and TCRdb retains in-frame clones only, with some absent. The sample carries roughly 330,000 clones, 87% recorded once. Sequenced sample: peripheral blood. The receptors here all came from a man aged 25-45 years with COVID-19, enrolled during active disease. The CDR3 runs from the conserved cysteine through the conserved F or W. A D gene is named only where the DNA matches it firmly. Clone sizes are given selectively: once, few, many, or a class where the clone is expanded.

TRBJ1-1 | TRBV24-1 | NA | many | TGTGCCACCAGTGTAACTCCCGATGGCTTT | CATSVTPDGF
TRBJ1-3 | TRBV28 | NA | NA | TGTGCCAGCAGCCCCCTCGGAAACACCATATATTTT | CASSPLGNTIYF
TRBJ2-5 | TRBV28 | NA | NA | TGTGCCAGCAGTTTAGCCCGAGGGTGGGGGGTCCGTCCTGGGATCCAAGAGACCCAGTACTTC | CASSLARGWGVRPGIQETQYF
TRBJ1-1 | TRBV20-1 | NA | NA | TGCAGTGCTAGTGTCAGGGGAAATGAAGCTTTCTTT | CSASVRGNEAFF
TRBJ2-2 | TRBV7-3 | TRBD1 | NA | TGTGCCAGCAGCTTCGGGACAGGGTGGAGCGGGGAGCTGTTTTTT | CASSFGTGWSGELFF
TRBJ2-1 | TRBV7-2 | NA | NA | TGTGCCAGCAGCTTAAGTCGGAATGAGCAGTTCTTC | CASSLSRNEQFF
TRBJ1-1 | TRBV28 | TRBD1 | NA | TGTGCCAGCATCTCCGGACAGGGGGGAACTGAAGCTTTCTTT | CASISGQGGTEAFF
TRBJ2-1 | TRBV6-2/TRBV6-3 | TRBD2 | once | TGTGCCAGCAGTTACTCGGCCGGGACTAGCGGGGGATGGAATGAGCAGTTCTTC | CASSYSAGTSGGWNEQFF
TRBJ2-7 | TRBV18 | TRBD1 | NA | TGTGCCAGCTCACCACTAGGGGGCAGCGACGAGCAGTACTTC | CASSPLGGSDEQYF
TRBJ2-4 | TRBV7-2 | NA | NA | TGTGCCAGCAGCTTAGTCGGGAGAAGCAACATTCAGTACTTC | CASSLVGRSNIQYF
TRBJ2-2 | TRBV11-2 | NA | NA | TGTGCCAGCAGCGTCGTAAGGGCTAGCGATAACACCGGGGAGCTGTTTTTT | CASSVVRASDNTGELFF
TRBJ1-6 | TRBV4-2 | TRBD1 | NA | TGTGCCAGCAGCCACCCTTCGGGACAGAGCTCCTATAATTCACCCCTCCACTTT | CASSHPSGQSSYNSPLHF
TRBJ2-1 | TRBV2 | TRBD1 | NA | TGTGCCAGCAGCCACACAGGGGACAATGAGCAGTTCTTC | CASSHTGDNEQFF
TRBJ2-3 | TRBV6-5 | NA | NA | TGTGCCAGCAGTCGAGGAGCCCCAGATACGCAGTATTTT | CASSRGAPDTQYF
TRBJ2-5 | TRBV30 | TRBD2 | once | TGTGCCTGGAGTACTAGCGCGAAAGAGACCCAGTACTTC | CAWSTSAKETQYF
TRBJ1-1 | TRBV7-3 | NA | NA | TGTGCCAGCAGTCAACAGCCTAACACTGAAGCTTTCTTT | CASSQQPNTEAFF
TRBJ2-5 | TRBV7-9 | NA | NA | TGTGCCAGCAGTAGTGCAAAGGAGACCCAGTACTTC | CASSSAKETQYF
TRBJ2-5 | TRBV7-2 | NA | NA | TGTGCCAGCAGCCCAGGAGGGGGCGGGGAGACCCAGTACTTC | CASSPGGGGETQYF
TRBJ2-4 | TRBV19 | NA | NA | TGTGCCAGTAGTAGGGGGCTGAAAAACATTCAGTACTTC | CASSRGLKNIQYF
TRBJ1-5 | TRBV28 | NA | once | TGTGCCAGCAGTTCGTTCCTCGGGTTCAATCAGCCCCAGCATTTT | CASSSFLGFNQPQHF
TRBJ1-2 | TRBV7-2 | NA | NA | TGTGCCAGCAGCCCACAGGGTAGTATAAGCATAGACTATGGCTACACCTTC | CASSPQGSISIDYGYTF
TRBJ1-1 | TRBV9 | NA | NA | TGTGCCAGCAGCGTATTAGGAGAAGCGAACACTGAAGCTTTCTTT | CASSVLGEANTEAFF
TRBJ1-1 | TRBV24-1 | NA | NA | TGTGCCACCAGTGACAACACAGGGAGACACGCTGAAGCTTTCTTT | CATSDNTGRHAEAFF
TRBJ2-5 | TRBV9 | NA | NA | TGTGCCAGCAGCGAACGAGGAGAGACCCAGTACTTC | CASSERGETQYF
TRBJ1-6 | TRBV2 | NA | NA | TGTGCCAGCAGTGGCCCTCGGGGGGCGGATTCACCCCTCCACTTT | CASSGPRGADSPLHF
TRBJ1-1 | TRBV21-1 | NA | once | TGTGCCAGCAGCAAATTGGACAAACTGAGGAACACTGAAGCTTTCTTT | CASSKLDKLRNTEAFF
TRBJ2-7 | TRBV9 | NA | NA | TGTGCCAGCAGCTCCCAGGACACACCGAGGTACGAGCAGTACTTC | CASSSQDTPRYEQYF
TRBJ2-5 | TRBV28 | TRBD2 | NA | TGTGCCAGCAGTTTCCCTAGCGGGGTAGAGACCCAGTACTTC | CASSFPSGVETQYF
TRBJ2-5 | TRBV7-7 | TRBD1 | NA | TGTGCCAGCAGCTCCAACTCGGGGACAGGGCAAGAGACCCAGTACTTC | CASSSNSGTGQETQYF
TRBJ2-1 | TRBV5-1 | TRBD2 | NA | TGCGCCAGCGGCCGACTAGCGGGAAGCTACAATGAGCAGTTCTTC | CASGRLAGSYNEQFF
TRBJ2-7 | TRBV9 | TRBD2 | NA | TGTGCCAGCAGCGTGTGGGCGGGAGGGCCTCGTGGAGAGCAGTACTTC | CASSVWAGGPRGEQYF
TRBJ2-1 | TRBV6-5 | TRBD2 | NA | TGTGCCATTCGACTAGCGGGAATCTCCTACAATGAGCAGTTCTTC | CAIRLAGISYNEQFF
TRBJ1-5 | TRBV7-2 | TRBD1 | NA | TGTGCCAGCAGCTTAGACCCGACAGGGGGCGTAAGACAGCCCCAGCATTTT | CASSLDPTGGVRQPQHF
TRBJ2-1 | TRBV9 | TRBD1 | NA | TGTGCCAGCAGCTATAGGGGGACAGGGGCCTACAATGAGCAGTTCTTC | CASSYRGTGAYNEQFF
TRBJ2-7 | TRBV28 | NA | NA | TGTGCCAGCAGCGTTACACCAGGCTACGAGCAGTACTTC | CASSVTPGYEQYF
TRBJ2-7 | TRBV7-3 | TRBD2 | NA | TGTGCCAGCAGCTGGGCTAGCGGGGCTGGCGAGCAGTACTTC | CASSWASGAGEQYF
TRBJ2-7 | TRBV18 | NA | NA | TGTGCCAGCTCCCCACAGACATCCTCGAGCTCCTACGAGCAGTACTTC | CASSPQTSSSSYEQYF
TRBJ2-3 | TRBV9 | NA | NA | TGTGCCAGCAGCCCCCGGGTCACAGATACGCAGTATTTT | CASSPRVTDTQYF
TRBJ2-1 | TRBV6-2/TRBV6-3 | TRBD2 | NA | TGTGCCAGCAGCCCGACTAGCGGGAGGGGGATCTACAATGAGCAGTTCTTC | CASSPTSGRGIYNEQFF
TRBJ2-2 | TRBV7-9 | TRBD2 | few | TGTGCCAGCAGCTCACTAGCGGGGGGTCCCACTGGGGAGCTGTTTTTT | CASSSLAGGPTGELFF
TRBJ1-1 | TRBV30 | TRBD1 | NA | TGTGCCTGGAGTGTAAAGGGACAGAGAGTCACTGAAGCTTTCTTT | CAWSVKGQRVTEAFF
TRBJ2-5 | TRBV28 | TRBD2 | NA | TGTGCCAGCAGAGCGGGACTAGCGGGAGAGACCCAGTACTTC | CASRAGLAGETQYF